This T cell receptor (beta chain) is from a study of cytomegalovirus exposure and HLA in healthy donors. Study observations and caveats: Sequence variants that were highly shared formed a cluster that was likely a sequencing artifact. An ancestry cluster, one associated with Asian ancestry, reportedly showed fewer N-insertions than the approximately 650-donor mean in a later analysis. In vitro, three CMV-associated chains proved specific for CMV antigens. It emerged from a later analysis that several of the most significant clusters appeared to be linked to common viral pathogens.

Germline assignment: CDR1 SGHAT and CDR2 FQNNGV. The CDR3 length is 13 residues. The ends were cut back, 1 base at V and 4 bases at J, with 6 bases in the middle. Points on this clone: The antigen remains unidentified.

The study ran its PCR with 60 Vbeta and 13 Jbeta primers. Assay: immunoSEQ multiplex PCR; the TCRdb copy retains only in-frame clones and omits some. The sample has some 120,000 clones, 73% seen once. The material sequenced was PBMCs. The rearrangement joins TRBV11-2 to TRBJ2-3; D gene ambiguous. This TCR was sampled from a woman aged 35 to 49 in good health and CMV-seronegative. CDR3 loop: CASSLGRADTQYF. The CDR3 nucleotides are TGTGCCAGCAGCTTAGGACGGGCAGATACGCAGTATTTT.